This passage covers 11 T cell receptor beta chains from one sample sequenced in a study of blood T cell repertoires in COVID-19. Profiling relied on immunoSEQ multiplex PCR, and the TCRdb table lists in-frame clones only, not all of them. The sample has some 400,000 clones, about 88% seen once; the top ten hold around 3%. Sample: peripheral blood. These receptors were collected from a human donor in a cohort sampled during active COVID-19.

The chain employs TRBV12-3 or TRBV12-4 and TRBJ2-5; 9 nucleotides match TRBD1. The V segment lost 6 bases and the J segment 5 bases; nucleotides outside the gene matches: 4. This CDR3 region has 13 residues. The CDR3 DNA sequence: TGTGCCAGCAGCACAGGGGGCCTGGAGACCCAGTACTTC. As protein: CASSTGGLETQYF.

This clone was recorded a few times. J is TRBJ2-5 and V is TRBV10-2; the match to TRBD2 covers 10 bases. Germline CDR1 WSHSY, CDR2 SAAADI. The CDR3 extends over 15 amino acids. Germline trimming cut 4 bases from V and 2 bases from J; bases unmatched to any gene: 4. The CDR3 DNA reads as TGCGCCAGCAGTGTTACAGCGGGAGGGCAAGAGACCCAGTACTTC. It specifies CASSVTAGGQETQYF.

This rearrangement joins TRBV2 to TRBJ2-3; TRBD2 is a possible D gene (6 bases). Looked up from germline, CDR1 is SNHLY and CDR2 is FYNNEI. The CDR3 extends over 12 amino acids. The ends were cut back, 8 bases at V and 5 bases at J, with 11 bases in the middle. The CDR3 DNA reads TGTGCCAGCGTGCGGGGCGGAGATACGCAGTATTTT. Its protein is CASVRGGDTQYF.

V and J are TRBV6-6 and TRBJ2-3; D is perhaps TRBD2 (6 bases). The CDR3 length is 13 residues. Germline V gives CDR1 MNHNY, CDR2 SVGAGI (reference sequence). The V and J ends lost 7 bases and 0 bases respectively, with 8 bases between them. The CDR3 is CASKGTSTDTQYF. The CDR3 DNA is TGTGCCAGCAAGGGGACTAGCACAGATACGCAGTATTTT.

In its sample, this clone was seen once. The chain combines TRBV3-1 (or the pseudogene TRBV3-2) with TRBJ1-5, with 7 bases identical to TRBD1. CDR1 LGHDT and CDR2 YNNKEL come from the germline V gene (reference sequence). The CDR3 has 14 residues. V dropped 3 bases and J dropped 3; count of bases not matched to a gene: 2. Written as DNA, the CDR3 is TGTGCCAGCAGCCAGACAGGGAACAATCAGCCCCAGCATTTT. Its translation is CASSQTGNNQPQHF.

The rearrangement uses TRBV5-1 and TRBJ2-3; D is perhaps TRBD2 (7 bases). Trimming pared 3 bases from V and 8 bases from J, leaving 25 bases between. The CDR3 loop spans 17 amino acids. The germline V gene has CDR1 SGHRS and CDR2 YFSETQ. The DNA of the CDR3 is TGCGCCAGCAGCTCAACTGAGGGGGGGCCACGGACCCGTACGCAGTATTTT. Translating gives CASSSTEGGPRTRTQYF.

The chain has TRBV19 and TRBJ2-7; D not resolved. Between the trimmed V and J ends, which lost 6 bases and 0 bases, there was a span of 3 bases. The CDR3 length is 11 residues. The germline gives CDR1 LNHDA, CDR2 SQIVND (reference sequence). The CDR3 DNA follows: TGTGCCAGTAGCAGCTCCTACGAGCAGTACTTC. Its protein is CASSSSYEQYF.

The chain carries TRBV2 and TRBJ2-7; the D is unclear. The CDR3 sequence is 15 residues long. The V end lost 5 bases, the J end lost 1 base, and 15 bases lay between the germline ends. Germline CDR1 is SNHLY and CDR2 is FYNNEI. CDR3 nucleotide sequence: TGTGCCAGCAGTTCTGGGCAGCACACTTCCTACGAGCAGTACTTC. Translation gives CASSSGQHTSYEQYF.

The rearrangement joins TRBV7-2 to TRBJ1-1; the D gene is possibly TRBD1 (6 bases). The length of the CDR3 is 14 residues. The germline V gene has CDR1 SGHTA and CDR2 FQGNSA. Trimming stripped 5 bases from V and 7 bases from J, with 17 bases between. The CDR3 coding sequence is TGTGCCAGCAGCCCCGACAGGAGAGTTGGTGAAGCTTTCTTT. Its translation: CASSPDRRVGEAFF.

This chain connects TRBV6-6 to TRBJ2-3, with 7 nucleotides matching TRBD1. This CDR3 comprises 13 residues. J lost 4 bases, V lost 6 bases, and 4 bases had no gene match. CDR1 and CDR2 (germline): MNHNY, SVGAGI (reference sequence). This chain's CDR3 is CASRTGSSDTQYF. CDR3 bases: TGTGCCAGCAGGACAGGGAGCTCAGATACGCAGTATTTT.

V is TRBV4-2 and J is TRBJ2-2; 9 nucleotides agree with TRBD2. Germline loops: CDR1 LGHNA, CDR2 YNFKEQ. The V and J ends lost 5 bases and 1 base, in that order; junction bases with no gene match: 8. The CDR3 length is 17 residues. The CDR3 is CASSTMSLAGNTGELFF. The CDR3 nucleotides read TGTGCCAGCAGCACCATGTCACTAGCGGGGAACACCGGGGAGCTGTTTTTT.